The entry that follows covers one TCR beta chain sequence. No antigen is known for it. No per-base quality is available; no much larger clone lies one base away. The record originates from a study of STAT5B mutations in CD4+ large granular lymphocyte leukemia (dated by TCRdb to 2022 to 2024). For the wider study: Among healthy controls, the CDR3 'QG' motif was associated with a particular HLA allele. The purity of purified fractions was confirmed by flow cytometry on FACSCanto II or FACSVerse to exceed 95% among lymphocytes. The study compared the TCRbeta repertoires of patients with CD4+ T-cell large granular lymphocyte leukemia against those of healthy blood donors. Summary of the overall study and its limitations: The data were not HLA-matched, and the relatively small sample size could explain the higher clonality seen in CD4+ compared with CD8+ T-LGLL. CD4-sorted patient repertoires appeared more clonal than healthy CD4+ repertoires, and this difference persisted after removing the putative leukemic clones. Main leukemic clonotypes were private to each patient, although about a quarter of the main leukemic clonotypes were found at low frequency in the non-leukemic repertoires of other patients.

The healthy control group was made up of roughly 34 blood donors, and the Finnish Red Cross blood service supplied their buffy coats. All TCR-sequenced material derived from peripheral blood: patient blood samples and healthy donor buffy coats. Ficoll-Hypaque gradient centrifugation was used to isolate peripheral blood mononuclear cells. CD4+ cells were magnetically purified from the buffy coats of healthy controls. Genomic DNA was extracted using the Gentra Puregene Cell and Tissue kit, and a Qubit 2.0 fluorometer was used to quantify it. The immunoSEQ assay at survey resolution was applied to genomic DNA for sequencing of TCRbeta rearrangements. Regarding the original processing steps: In the TCR sequencing data, the lowest productive clonotype frequency that could be detected was 2.59 x 10-5. Only productive TCRbeta rearrangements, defined as complete and in-frame sequences, were included in the analyses. The clonality of each sample was calculated as Simpson clonality in the immunoSEQ Analyzer version 3.0. Clones were binned by frequency as very rare, small, medium, large (1-20%) or hyperexpanded (>20%). Generation probabilities were estimated with OLGA 1.2.3, V-gene circos plots were made with VDJtools, specificities were searched in VDJdb, and CDR3 motifs were identified with GLIPH. The clones in this table, taken by TCRdb from immuneACCESS, are in-frame only. Not every clone is retained; where verified, under half of the shortfall comes from an unresolved V gene, and the cause of the rest is unknown. V and J calls plus clone size are reproduced from that table; the DNA served to infer D and trimming. Across this sample there are tens of thousands of clones, with around 72% seen only once. Less than 0.7% of the sample is in the top ten clones.

This receptor was taken from a human donor in good health. The sequencing input was CD4+ T cells from blood buffy coats.

The CDR3 protein: CASSLATADTQYF. Read as DNA, the sequence is TGTGCCAGCAGCTTAGCGACGGCAGATACGCAGTATTTT. The V and J segments used are TRBV7-9 and TRBJ2-3, with no reliable assignment of the D segment. CDR1 and CDR2 were assigned from the germline V gene (reference sequence) as SEHNR and FQNEAQ. V lost 0 bases and J lost 4 bases; the stretch between them is 5 bases long. From the cysteine up to the phenylalanine, the CDR3 has a length of 13 residues. Just the 39-base CDR3 DNA is kept, in frame starting at base 1.